What follows are 16 T cell receptor beta chains derived from one specimen sequenced in a study of CD8 T cells in ankylosing spondylitis. Points from the study as a whole: It appeared that ankylosing spondylitis blood was characterized by a TCR beta motif of several highly homologous variants.

Antigens for these TCRs are unknown. TCRdb recomputed calls from the 5' RACE reads with MiXCR, one row per CDR3 protein. Found here are over 400,000 distinct CDR3 sequences, roughly 26% of them singletons; the top ten hold under 0.9%. Sequencing input: blood, either unsorted or a sorted T cell fraction (not recorded which). These receptors were obtained from a male donor with ankylosing spondylitis.

In its sample, this clonotype was seen a few times. The chain carries TRBV11-2 and TRBJ2-1; D is unclear. Germline V CDR1 and CDR2: SGHAT, FQNNGV. This CDR3 is built from 11 residues. The V gene lost 3 bases and the J gene lost 11 bases, with 8 bases spanning the gap. The CDR3 bases are TGTGCCAGCAGCTTGGGAAGGAAGCAGTTCTTC. It codes for CASSLGRKQFF.

The chain couples TRBV4-2 to TRBJ1-2; D is unresolved. Looked up from germline, CDR1 is LGHNA and CDR2 is YNFKEQ. The CDR3 runs 15 residues. The V end lost 0 bases, the J end lost 0 bases, and 8 bases lay between the germline ends. The CDR3 DNA follows: TGTGCCAGCAGCCAAGAAGGCAATACTAACTATGGCTACACCTTC. Encoded protein: CASSQEGNTNYGYTF.

The chain employs TRBV29-1 and TRBJ1-3, with TRBD1 matching 8 bases. J gave up 1 base and V 4 bases, and 3 bases lay outside the gene matches. The CDR3 totals 14 residues. Germline V gives CDR1 SQVTM, CDR2 ANQGSEA. Here the CDR3 DNA reads TGCAGCGTTGCATGGACAGGGTCTGGAAACACCATATATTTT. Amino acid sequence: CSVAWTGSGNTIYF.

This clonotype appeared a few times. The chain has TRBV5-1 and TRBJ2-5, with 9 nucleotides matching TRBD1. This CDR3 is built from 13 residues. V trimming: 4 bases; J trimming: 5 bases; junction bases outside the gene matches: 3. From germline, CDR1 is SGHRS and CDR2 YFSETQ. The CDR3 is CASSKDRGETQYF. CDR3 nucleotide sequence: TGCGCCAGCAGCAAGGACAGGGGCGAGACCCAGTACTTC.

This sequence joins TRBV7-2 and TRBJ1-2, with a tentative D call TRBD1 (5 bases). V was trimmed by 3 bases and J by 4 bases, leaving 9 bases between them. There are 13 residues in the CDR3. Germline V lookup: CDR1 SGHTA, CDR2 FQGNSA. CDR3 sequence reads: CASSLTATYGYTF. The CDR3 region has the DNA TGTGCCAGCAGCTTGACAGCTACCTATGGCTACACCTTC. Together with reference TRBV7-2 and TRBJ1-2, the CDR3 gives the full variable domain: GAGVSQSPSNKVTEKGKDVELRCDPISGHTALYWYRQSLGQGLEFLIYFQGNSAPDKSGLPSDRFSAERTGGSVSTLTIQRTQQEDSAVYLCASSLTATYGYTFGSGTRLTVV.

The chain employs TRBV10-3 and TRBJ1-4; 7 bases map to TRBD1. Trimming removed 3 bases from V and 11 bases from J; junction bases left unmatched: 9. Germline CDR1 reads ENHRY; CDR2 reads SYGVKD. The CDR3 spans 14 residues. CDR3 nucleotide sequence: TGTGCCATCAGTGACTACGACAGGGTTGAGAAACTGTTTTTT. This sequence encodes CAISDYDRVEKLFF.

The sample holds a few counts of this clonotype. This sequence joins TRBV6-1 and TRBJ2-7; D not certain. In germline, CDR1 is MNHNS, CDR2 SASEGT. Trimming took 6 bases from V and 2 from J, leaving 8 bases between them. The CDR3 totals 12 residues. The CDR3 sequence: CASRKVAYEQYF. The CDR3 nucleotides read TGTGCCAGCAGGAAGGTTGCCTACGAGCAGTACTTC.

In this sample, this clonotype turned up a few times. The gene calls are TRBV3-1 and TRBJ2-1; D gene uncertain. Germline assignment: CDR1 LGHDT and CDR2 YNNKEL (reference sequence). This CDR3 contains 13 residues. Trimming took off 0 bases at V and 6 bases at J, with 6 bases between the two ends. Here the CDR3 DNA reads TGTGCCAGCAGCCAAGATATGCGCAATGAGCAGTTCTTC. Its translation is CASSQDMRNEQFF.

J is TRBJ2-7 and V is TRBV5-1; D not certain. The V end was cut by 5 bases, the J end by 1 base, with 10 bases between. CDR1 is SGHRS and CDR2 is YFSETQ in the germline V gene. The CDR3 extends over 13 amino acids. The CDR3 bases are TGCGCCAGCAGTGTCGCTAGTTCCTACGAGCAGTACTTC. It is translated as CASSVASSYEQYF. Combining the CDR3 with reference TRBV5-1 and TRBJ2-7 gives the whole variable domain KAGVTQTPRYLIKTRGQQVTLSCSPISGHRSVSWYQQTPGQGLQFLFEYFSETQRNKGNFPGRFSGRQFSNSRSEMNVSTLELGDSALYLCASSVASSYEQYFGPGTRLTVT.

The chain couples TRBV25-1 to TRBJ1-5; D is possibly TRBD1 (5 bases). Trimming shortened V by 7 bases and J by 6 bases, and 16 bases separated the two germline ends. Germline V gene lookup returns CDR1 MGHDK and CDR2 SYGVNS. The CDR3 totals 14 residues. The CDR3 protein is CASKGQGEIQPQHF. CDR3 nucleotides: TGTGCCAGCAAGGGGCAGGGCGAGATTCAGCCCCAGCATTTT.

The V gene is TRBV11-2, the J gene TRBJ2-3; D gene ambiguous. Per germline, CDR1 SGHAT and CDR2 FQNNGV. CDR3 length: 14 amino acids. Trimming pared 0 bases from V and 6 bases from J, leaving 10 bases between. The CDR3 here is CASSLDATSDTQYF. The CDR3, as DNA: TGTGCCAGCAGCTTAGATGCGACTTCGGATACGCAGTATTTT.

The chain links TRBV11-1 to TRBJ2-1; the match to TRBD2 covers 11 bases. CDR1 SGHAT and CDR2 FQDESV come from the germline V gene (reference sequence). With 11 bases clipped from V and 2 bases from J, the junction kept 17 bases outside the gene matches. The CDR3 covers 18 residues. The CDR3 reads CASKVVGTSGRAYNEQFF. Here the CDR3 DNA reads TGTGCCTCCAAGGTCGTCGGGACTAGCGGCCGGGCCTACAATGAGCAGTTCTTC.

The genes are TRBV20-1 and TRBJ2-5, with 12 bases identical to TRBD2. Germline loops: CDR1 DFQATT, CDR2 SNEGSKA (reference sequence). The CDR3 totals 16 residues. V was clipped by 1 base and J by 2 bases; unmatched bases: 5. CDR3 sequence: CSARGLAGAHQETQYF. CDR3 DNA: TGCAGTGCTAGAGGACTAGCGGGAGCCCATCAAGAGACCCAGTACTTC.

V and J are TRBV11-2 and TRBJ2-7, with D perhaps TRBD2 (6 bases). This CDR3 spans 14 amino acids. Germline V gene data show CDR1 as SGHAT and CDR2 as FQNNGV. This CDR3 reads CVPHGSAILYEQYV. As DNA, the CDR3 is TGTGTTCCACACGGGAGCGCCATCCTCTACGAGCAGTACGTC.

This clonotype was detected a few times. The V and J genes are TRBV20-1 and TRBJ1-3; perhaps TRBD1 as D (5 bases). V was trimmed by 3 bases and J by 0 bases, leaving 9 bases between them. Per germline, CDR1 DFQATT and CDR2 SNEGSKA (reference sequence). The CDR3 covers 14 residues. In DNA, the CDR3 is TGCAGTGCTAGTCCGGGGGGCTCTGGAAACACCATATATTTT. Its translation: CSASPGGSGNTIYF.

This clonotype was counted a few times. The genes are TRBV7-9 and TRBJ2-5; 8 nucleotides match TRBD1. This CDR3 is built from 16 residues. Losses at the gene ends were 5 bases for V and 4 bases for J; bases not matched to a gene: 12. Germline V gene lookup returns CDR1 SEHNR and CDR2 FQNEAQ (reference sequence). CDR3 amino acids: CASSNGQGSFRETQYF. CDR3 nucleotide sequence: TGTGCCAGCAGCAACGGACAGGGTTCATTCAGAGAGACCCAGTACTTC. The whole variable domain, filled in from reference TRBV7-9 and TRBJ2-5, reads DTGVSQNPRHKITKRGQNVTFRCDPISEHNRLYWYRQTLGQGPEFLTYFQNEAQLEKSRLLSDRFSAERPKGSFSTLEIQRTEQGDSAMYLCASSNGQGSFRETQYFGPGTRLLVL.